The 28 T cell receptor beta chains in this list originate from one sample, sequenced in a study of Ad26.COV2.S vaccination and SARS-CoV-2 variants. Data came from immunoSEQ multiplex PCR; TCRdb stores just in-frame clones and leaves some out. The top ten clones hold about 5.4% of a sample with 300,000 to 400,000 clones, 85% to 90% of them seen once. The treatment: around 19 received Ad26.COV2.S at low or high dose, single or two shots; several received placebo; per-sample allocation not given. Samples analyzed were those drawn on day 63 after the first vaccine or placebo injection. The sample in question was peripheral blood, obtained in a trial of Ad26.COV2.S vaccine versus placebo. All receptors derive from a person aged 18 to 65 who received the Ad26.COV2.S COVID-19 vaccine or a placebo.

This clone has a single count. In DNA form, the CDR3 reads TGTGCCAGCAGCTTAGCACGGGGGACCCTCTATGGCTACACCTTC. This gives the protein CASSLARGTLYGYTF. J is TRBJ1-2 and V is TRBV7-9, with D possibly matching TRBD1 (5 bases). The CDR3 has 15 residues. Germline V gives CDR1 SEHNR, CDR2 FQNEAQ (reference sequence). Deletions cut 0 bases from V and 4 bases from J, with 12 bases between.

V usage is TRBV4-3 and J usage is TRBJ1-1, with 8 positions matching TRBD1. Germline values: CDR1 LGHNA, CDR2 YSLEER. The CDR3 has 16 amino acids. Trimming removed 3 bases from V and 4 bases from J; junction bases left unmatched: 10. The CDR3, as DNA: TGCGCCAGCAGCCAGGATAGGGGAGACAGGGGCACTGAAGCTTTCTTT. This sequence encodes CASSQDRGDRGTEAFF.

The chain is built from TRBV7-6 and TRBJ1-1, with D possibly being TRBD1 (6 bases). Between the trimmed V and J ends, which lost 5 bases and 3 bases, there was a span of 10 bases. This CDR3 is 13 amino acids long. The germline gives CDR1 SGHVS, CDR2 FNYEAQ. The CDR3 bases are TGTGCCAGCAGCCCAAGGACAGACACTGAAGCTTTCTTT. Its protein is CASSPRTDTEAFF.

The V call is TRBV27, the J call TRBJ2-3; TRBD2 agrees at 9 bases. The V and J ends lost 5 bases and 7 bases, in that order; junction bases with no gene match: 13. Per the germline V gene, CDR1 is MNHEY and CDR2 is SMNVEV (reference sequence). This CDR3 has 16 amino acids. The CDR3, as DNA: TGTGCCAGCAGTCCAATAGCGGGGGCCCTGGCAAATACGCAGTATTTT. As protein: CASSPIAGALANTQYF.

The J gene is TRBJ1-5, the V gene TRBV6-5, with TRBD1 matching 8 bases. Germline V CDR1 and CDR2: MNHEY, SVGAGI. The J segment lost 3 bases and the V segment lost 4 bases, leaving 5 bases of the junction unmatched. This CDR3 has 15 residues. This chain's CDR3 is CASSFGTGDNQPQHF. The CDR3 DNA sequence: TGTGCCAGCAGTTTTGGGACAGGAGACAATCAGCCCCAGCATTTT.

This chain connects TRBV6-5 to TRBJ1-6; no clear D gene. Deletions cut 7 bases from V and 6 bases from J, with 10 bases between. Germline-derived CDR1 and CDR2 are MNHEY and SVGAGI. The CDR3 runs 13 residues. Here the CDR3 DNA reads TGTGCCAGCAAGTACCAGGTTAATTCACCCCTCCACTTT. Translation: CASKYQVNSPLHF.

The gene calls are TRBV3-1 (or the pseudogene TRBV3-2) and TRBJ2-1; D is possibly TRBD1 (6 bases). This CDR3 region has 15 residues. Germline V gene lookup returns CDR1 LGHDT and CDR2 YNNKEL (reference sequence). V dropped 4 bases and J dropped 5 bases, with 15 bases sitting between them. The CDR3 loop reads CASSPWGRGNNEQFF. CDR3 nucleotide sequence: TGTGCCAGCAGCCCCTGGGGCAGGGGTAACAATGAGCAGTTCTTC.

This chain uses TRBV5-4 with TRBJ2-2; D is uncertain. This CDR3 comprises 13 residues. Trimming took 1 base from V and 4 from J, leaving 5 bases between them. From germline, CDR1 is SGHNT and CDR2 YYREEE (reference sequence). The CDR3 nucleotides read TGTGCCAGCAGCTTGTTCGTCACCGGGGAGCTGTTTTTT. It specifies CASSLFVTGELFF.

This clone was counted once. The chain carries TRBV7-6 and TRBJ1-4; D is undetermined. The V end was cut by 0 bases, the J end by 11 bases, with 10 bases between. CDR1 is SGHVS and CDR2 is FNYEAQ in the germline V gene. There are 13 residues in the CDR3. CDR3 DNA: TGTGCCAGCAGCTTAGCTTTCGGAGAGAAACTGTTTTTT. Translating gives CASSLAFGEKLFF.

This rearrangement joins TRBV2 to TRBJ2-5, with a tentative D call TRBD1 (7 bases). This CDR3 is built from 13 residues. Germline V gene lookup returns CDR1 SNHLY and CDR2 FYNNEI. The CDR3 DNA reads TGTGCTGACAGGGAGGACCTTGGGGAGACCCAGTACTTC. It yields the protein CADREDLGETQYF. Full variable domain (remainder filled in from reference TRBV2 and TRBJ2-5): EPEVTQTPSHQVTQMGQEVILRCVPISNHLYFYWYRQILGQKVEFLVSFYNNEISEKSEIFDDQFSVERPDGSNFTLKIRSTKLEDSAMYFCADREDLGETQYFGPGTRLLVL.

The J gene is TRBJ2-1, the V gene TRBV7-6; no clear D gene. CDR1 is SGHVS, CDR2 FNYEAQ, per germline. CDR3 size: 15 residues. V lost 3 bases and J lost 0, with 9 bases in between. This CDR3 is CASSFEVLSYNEQFF. The CDR3 DNA reads as TGTGCCAGCAGCTTCGAGGTCCTCTCCTACAATGAGCAGTTCTTC.

J is TRBJ2-1 and V is TRBV7-9; D might be TRBD1 or TRBD2, each matching 5 bases. The CDR3 covers 19 residues. Between the trimmed V and J ends, which lost 5 bases and 1 base, there was a span of 24 bases. Per germline, CDR1 SEHNR and CDR2 FQNEAQ (reference sequence). CDR3 protein: CASSPLGDSNWGSYNEQFF. Here the CDR3 DNA reads TGTGCCAGCAGCCCCCTTGGAGACTCAAACTGGGGGTCCTACAATGAGCAGTTCTTC.

The chain couples TRBV27 to TRBJ2-7; 8 nucleotides agree with TRBD1. The germline V gene encodes CDR1 MNHEY and CDR2 SMNVEV (reference sequence). This CDR3 comprises 15 residues. Trimming at V came to 4 bases and at J to 0 bases, leaving 5 bases not matched to a gene. CDR3 residues: CASSSGQVSSYEQYF. As DNA, the CDR3 is TGTGCCAGCAGTTCGGGACAGGTCAGCTCCTACGAGCAGTACTTC.

The chain is built from TRBV5-6 and TRBJ1-5; D unclear. Trimming took off 0 bases at V and 2 bases at J, with 0 bases between the two ends. Germline V gene sequence: CDR1 SGHDT, CDR2 YYEEEE. This CDR3 has 12 residues. The CDR3: CASSLGNQPQHF. The CDR3 DNA follows: TGTGCCAGCAGCTTGGGCAATCAGCCCCAGCATTTT.

The chain has TRBV9 and TRBJ2-2; 7 bases match TRBD1. V shed 6 bases and J 8 bases; nucleotides not matched to a gene: 13. Germline V gene data show CDR1 as SGDLS and CDR2 as YYNGEE. This CDR3 is 15 amino acids long. Written as DNA, the CDR3 is TGTGCCAGCACCGACAGGGCTACGAATAAGGGGGAGCTGTTTTTT. It encodes CASTDRATNKGELFF.

This clone showed up just once. The chain couples TRBV7-9 to TRBJ1-1; a possible D gene is TRBD1 (5 bases). The germline V gene has CDR1 SEHNR and CDR2 FQNEAQ (reference sequence). CDR3 length: 13 amino acids. Deletions cut 5 bases from V and 1 base from J, with 8 bases between. CDR3 in DNA: TGTGCCAGCAGCGTCGGACAGAACACTGAAGCTTTCTTT. Amino acid sequence: CASSVGQNTEAFF.

The chain employs TRBV19 and TRBJ1-3, with D perhaps matching TRBD1 (5 bases). The CDR3 covers 17 residues. The V end lost 3 bases, the J end lost 0 bases, and 15 bases lay between the germline ends. Looked up from germline, CDR1 is LNHDA and CDR2 is SQIVND (reference sequence). The CDR3 DNA reads TGTGCCAGTAGTATTAAAGTAGACAGTAGCTCTGGAAACACCATATATTTT. Protein sequence: CASSIKVDSSSGNTIYF.

The chain is built from TRBV12-3 or TRBV12-4 and TRBJ1-1; D is uncertain. The length of the CDR3 is 12 residues. V dropped 5 bases and J dropped 1 base, with 5 bases sitting between them. This chain's CDR3 is CASSPRNTEAFF. The CDR3 nucleotides are TGTGCCAGCAGTCCGAGGAACACTGAAGCTTTCTTT.

V is TRBV2 and J is TRBJ2-1; the D gene is possibly TRBD2 (5 bases). The CDR3 runs 11 residues. Trimming cost V 1 base and J 10 bases, with 5 bases left between them. Germline CDR1 and CDR2: SNHLY and FYNNEI. In DNA, the CDR3 is TGTGCCAGCAGTGAAGGAGGGGAGCAGTTCTTC. Its translation is CASSEGGEQFF.

The gene calls are TRBV15 and TRBJ1-3, with TRBD1 as a possible D gene (5 bases). The CDR3 covers 19 residues. Trimming pared 1 base from V and 0 bases from J, leaving 19 bases between. Germline V lookup: CDR1 LNHNV, CDR2 YYDKDF (reference sequence). The CDR3 DNA is TGTGCCACCAGCAGAGTAGGGGCAGACCGAGTCATCTCTGGAAACACCATATATTTT. Amino acid sequence: CATSRVGADRVISGNTIYF.

The chain joins TRBV5-6 to TRBJ2-1; tentatively, D is TRBD1 (6 bases). The CDR3 is 16 amino acids. Trimming removed 2 bases from V and 3 bases from J, with 15 bases in between. Per the germline V gene, CDR1 is SGHDT and CDR2 is YYEEEE. The DNA for the CDR3 is TGTGCCAGCAGCTTTCCACAGGGCCACTACTACAATGAGCAGTTCTTC. Protein product: CASSFPQGHYYNEQFF.

This rearrangement joins TRBV4-1 to TRBJ1-6; D is perhaps TRBD1 (5 bases). Trimming pared 3 bases from V and 6 bases from J, leaving 18 bases between. Germline V gene lookup returns CDR1 MGHRA and CDR2 YSYEKL. The CDR3 sequence is 17 residues long. The CDR3 DNA reads TGCGCCAGCAGCCACCCAACCAGGGATCCTACTAATTCACCCCTCCACTTT. Translation: CASSHPTRDPTNSPLHF.

The chain has TRBV13 and TRBJ1-2; 11 bases agree with TRBD1. V shed 3 bases and J 5 bases; nucleotides not matched to a gene: 5. The germline gives CDR1 PRHDT, CDR2 FYEKMQ (reference sequence). This CDR3 has 15 residues. The CDR3 reads CASSFLDRGPYGYTF. The CDR3 coding sequence is TGTGCCAGCAGCTTCTTGGACAGGGGGCCATATGGCTACACCTTC.

The rearrangement uses TRBV9 and TRBJ1-3; D gene uncertain. The V gene lost 3 bases and the J gene lost 1 base, with 11 bases spanning the gap. CDR3 length: 15 residues. CDR1 is SGDLS and CDR2 is YYNGEE in the germline V gene. The CDR3 is CASSGAEVSGNTIYF. The CDR3 nucleotides read TGTGCCAGCAGCGGGGCGGAGGTTTCTGGAAACACCATATATTTT.

This clone was recorded once. CDR3 region: CASSLGGKGTDTQYF. In DNA, the CDR3 is TGTGCCAGCAGCTTAGGCGGGAAGGGCACAGATACGCAGTATTTT. J is TRBJ2-3 and V is TRBV11-3, with a weak D call TRBD2 (6 bases). From germline, CDR1 is SGHNT and CDR2 YENEEA. The CDR3 length is 15 residues. Trimming stripped 1 base from V and 1 base from J, with 9 bases between.

The chain joins TRBV27 to TRBJ1-2; D gene ambiguous. CDR3 length: 15 amino acids. V was shortened by 8 bases and J by 4 bases, with 20 bases between the two germline ends. Germline values: CDR1 MNHEY, CDR2 SMNVEV (reference sequence). Here the CDR3 DNA reads TGTGCCAGCGGCGATCTGCCACCCCCCGGCTATGGCTACACCTTC. This translates into CASGDLPPPGYGYTF.

V gene TRBV25-1 combines with J gene TRBJ1-4; tentatively, D is TRBD1 (6 bases). Between the trimmed V and J ends, which lost 7 bases and 6 bases, there was a span of 18 bases. The CDR3 is made up of 15 amino acids. Germline lookup yields CDR1 MGHDK and CDR2 SYGVNS. The CDR3 DNA reads TGTGCCAGCAATCCTGCAGGGGAAGAGGATGAAAAACTGTTTTTT. It translates to CASNPAGEEDEKLFF. Full variable domain (remainder filled in from reference TRBV25-1 and TRBJ1-4): EADIYQTPRYLVIGTGKKITLECSQTMGHDKMYWYQQDPGMELHLIHYSYGVNSTEKGDLSSESTVSRIRTEHFPLTLESARPSHTSQYLCASNPAGEEDEKLFFGSGTQLSVL.

V and J are TRBV11-3 and TRBJ2-1, with D possibly matching TRBD1 (6 bases). Germline V lookup: CDR1 SGHNT, CDR2 YENEEA. Trimming took off 1 base at V and 2 bases at J, with 9 bases between the two ends. The CDR3 totals 15 residues. CDR3 amino acids: CASSLGGGTYNEQFF. For the CDR3, the DNA is TGTGCCAGCAGCTTAGGAGGGGGTACCTACAATGAGCAGTTCTTC.